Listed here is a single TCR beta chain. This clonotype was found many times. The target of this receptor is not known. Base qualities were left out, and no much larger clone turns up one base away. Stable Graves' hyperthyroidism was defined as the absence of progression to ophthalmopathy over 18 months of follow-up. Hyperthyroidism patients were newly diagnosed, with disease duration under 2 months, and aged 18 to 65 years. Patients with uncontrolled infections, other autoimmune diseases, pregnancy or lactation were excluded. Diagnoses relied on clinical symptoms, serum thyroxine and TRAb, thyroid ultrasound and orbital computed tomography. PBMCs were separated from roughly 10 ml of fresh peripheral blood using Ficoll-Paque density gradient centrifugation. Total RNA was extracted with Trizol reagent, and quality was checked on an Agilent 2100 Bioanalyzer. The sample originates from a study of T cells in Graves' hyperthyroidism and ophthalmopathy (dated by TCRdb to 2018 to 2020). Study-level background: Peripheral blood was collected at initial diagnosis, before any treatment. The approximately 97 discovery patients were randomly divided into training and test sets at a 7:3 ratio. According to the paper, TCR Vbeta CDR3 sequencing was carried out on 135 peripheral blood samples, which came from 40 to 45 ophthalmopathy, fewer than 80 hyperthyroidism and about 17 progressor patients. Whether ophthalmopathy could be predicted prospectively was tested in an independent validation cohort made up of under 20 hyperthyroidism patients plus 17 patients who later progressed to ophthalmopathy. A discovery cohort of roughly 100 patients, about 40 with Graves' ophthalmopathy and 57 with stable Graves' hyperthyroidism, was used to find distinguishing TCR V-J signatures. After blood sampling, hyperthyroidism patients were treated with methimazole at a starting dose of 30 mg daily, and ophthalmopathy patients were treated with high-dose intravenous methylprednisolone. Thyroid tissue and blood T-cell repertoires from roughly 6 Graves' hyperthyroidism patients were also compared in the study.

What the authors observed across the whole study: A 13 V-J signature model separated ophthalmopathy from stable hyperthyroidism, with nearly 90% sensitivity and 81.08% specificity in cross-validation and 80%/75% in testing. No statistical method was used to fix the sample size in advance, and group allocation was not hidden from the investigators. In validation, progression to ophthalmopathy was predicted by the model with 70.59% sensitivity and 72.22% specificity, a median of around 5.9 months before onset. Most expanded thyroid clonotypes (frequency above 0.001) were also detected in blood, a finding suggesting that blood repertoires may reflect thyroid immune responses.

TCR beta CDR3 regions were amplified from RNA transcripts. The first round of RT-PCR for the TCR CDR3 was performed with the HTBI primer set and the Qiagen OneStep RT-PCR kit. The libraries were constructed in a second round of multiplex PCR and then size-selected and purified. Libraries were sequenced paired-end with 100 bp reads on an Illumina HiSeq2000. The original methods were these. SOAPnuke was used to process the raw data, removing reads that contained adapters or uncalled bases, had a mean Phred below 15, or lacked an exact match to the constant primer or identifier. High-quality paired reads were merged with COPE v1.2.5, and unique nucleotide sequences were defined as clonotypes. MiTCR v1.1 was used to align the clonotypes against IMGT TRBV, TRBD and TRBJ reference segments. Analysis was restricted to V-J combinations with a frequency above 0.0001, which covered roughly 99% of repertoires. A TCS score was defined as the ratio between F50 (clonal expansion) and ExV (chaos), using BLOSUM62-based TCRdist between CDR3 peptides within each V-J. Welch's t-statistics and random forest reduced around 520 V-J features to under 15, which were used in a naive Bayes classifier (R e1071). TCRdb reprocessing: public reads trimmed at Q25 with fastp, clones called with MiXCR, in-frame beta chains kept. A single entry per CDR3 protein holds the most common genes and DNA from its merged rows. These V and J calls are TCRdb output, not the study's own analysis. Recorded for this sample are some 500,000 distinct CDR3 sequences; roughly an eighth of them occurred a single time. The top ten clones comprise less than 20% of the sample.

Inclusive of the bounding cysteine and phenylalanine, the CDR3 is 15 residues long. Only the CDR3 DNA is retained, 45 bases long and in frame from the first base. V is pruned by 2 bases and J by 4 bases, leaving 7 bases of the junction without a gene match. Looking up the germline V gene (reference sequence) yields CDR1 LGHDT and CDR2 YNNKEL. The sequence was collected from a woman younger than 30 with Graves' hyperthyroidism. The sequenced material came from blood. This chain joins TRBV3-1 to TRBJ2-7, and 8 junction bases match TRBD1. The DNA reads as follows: TGTGCCAGCAGCCAACTTCGGACAGGGCCATACGAGCAGTACTTC. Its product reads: CASSQLRTGPYEQYF.